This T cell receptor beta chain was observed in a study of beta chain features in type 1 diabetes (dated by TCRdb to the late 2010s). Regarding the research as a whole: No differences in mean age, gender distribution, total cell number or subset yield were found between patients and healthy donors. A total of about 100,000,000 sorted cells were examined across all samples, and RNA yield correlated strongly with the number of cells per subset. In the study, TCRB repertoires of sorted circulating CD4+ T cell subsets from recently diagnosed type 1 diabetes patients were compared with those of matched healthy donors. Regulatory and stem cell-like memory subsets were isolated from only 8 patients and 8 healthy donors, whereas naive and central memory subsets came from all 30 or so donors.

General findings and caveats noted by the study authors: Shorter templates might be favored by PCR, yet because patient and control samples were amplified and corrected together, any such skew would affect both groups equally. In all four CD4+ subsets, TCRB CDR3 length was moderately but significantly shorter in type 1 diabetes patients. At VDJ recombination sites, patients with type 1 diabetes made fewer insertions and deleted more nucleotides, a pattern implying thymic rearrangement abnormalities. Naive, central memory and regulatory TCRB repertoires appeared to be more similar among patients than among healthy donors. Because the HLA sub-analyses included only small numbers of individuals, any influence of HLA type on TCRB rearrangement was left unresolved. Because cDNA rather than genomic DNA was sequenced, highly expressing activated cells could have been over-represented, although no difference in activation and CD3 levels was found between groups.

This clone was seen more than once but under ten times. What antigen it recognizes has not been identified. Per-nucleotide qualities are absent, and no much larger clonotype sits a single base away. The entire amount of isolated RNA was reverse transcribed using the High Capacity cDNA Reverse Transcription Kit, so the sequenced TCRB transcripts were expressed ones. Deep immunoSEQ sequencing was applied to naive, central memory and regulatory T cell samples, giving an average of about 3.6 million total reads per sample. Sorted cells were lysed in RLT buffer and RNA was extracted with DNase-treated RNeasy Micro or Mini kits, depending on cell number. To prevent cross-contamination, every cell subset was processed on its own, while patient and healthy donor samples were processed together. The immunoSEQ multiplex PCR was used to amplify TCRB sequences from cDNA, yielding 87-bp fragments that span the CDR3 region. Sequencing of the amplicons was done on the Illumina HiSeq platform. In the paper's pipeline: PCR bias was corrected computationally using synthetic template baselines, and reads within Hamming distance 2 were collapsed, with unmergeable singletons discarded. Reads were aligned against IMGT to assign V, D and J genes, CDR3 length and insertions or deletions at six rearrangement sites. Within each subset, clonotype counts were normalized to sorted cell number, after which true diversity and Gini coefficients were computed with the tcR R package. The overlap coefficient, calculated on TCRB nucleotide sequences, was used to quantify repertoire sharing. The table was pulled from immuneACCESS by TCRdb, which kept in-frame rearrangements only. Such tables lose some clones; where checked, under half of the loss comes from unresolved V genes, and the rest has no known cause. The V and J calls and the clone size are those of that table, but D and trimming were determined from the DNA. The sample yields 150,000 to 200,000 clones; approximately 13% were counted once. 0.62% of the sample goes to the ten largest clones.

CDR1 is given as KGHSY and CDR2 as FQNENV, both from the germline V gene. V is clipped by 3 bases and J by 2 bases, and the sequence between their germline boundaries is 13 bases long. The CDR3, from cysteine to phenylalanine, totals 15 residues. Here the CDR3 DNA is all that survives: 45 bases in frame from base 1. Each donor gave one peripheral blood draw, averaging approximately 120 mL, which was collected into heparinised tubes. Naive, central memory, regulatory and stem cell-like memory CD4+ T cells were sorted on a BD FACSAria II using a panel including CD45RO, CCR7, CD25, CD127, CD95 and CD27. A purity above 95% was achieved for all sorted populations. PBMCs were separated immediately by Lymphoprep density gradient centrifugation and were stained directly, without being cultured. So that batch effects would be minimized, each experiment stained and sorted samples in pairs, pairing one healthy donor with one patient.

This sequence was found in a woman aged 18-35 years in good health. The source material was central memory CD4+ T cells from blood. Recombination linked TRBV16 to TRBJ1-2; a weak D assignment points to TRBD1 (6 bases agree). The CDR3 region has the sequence CASSQDSNPNYGYTF. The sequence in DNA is TGTGCCAGCAGCCAGGACAGTAATCCCAACTATGGCTACACCTTC. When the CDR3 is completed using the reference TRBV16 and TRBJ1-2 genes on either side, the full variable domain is GEEVAQTPKHLVRGEGQKAKLYCAPIKGHSYVFWYQQVLKNEFKFLISFQNENVFDETGMPKERFSAKCLPNSPCSLEIQATKLEDSAVYFCASSQDSNPNYGYTFGSGTRLTVV.